This TCR beta chain was observed in a study of shared clonotypes between healthy human individuals. The overall study: There were three CD4 naive, three CD4 memory, two CD8 naive and one CD8 memory plates per donor.

Method: immunoSEQ multiplex PCR; TCRdb's copy keeps in-frame clones and lacks some. The sample holds 2.3 million or so clones, approximately 93% seen once. CDR3 size: 13 residues. Trimming pared 1 base from V and 6 bases from J, leaving 7 bases between. The germline CDR1 and CDR2 sequences are LGHNA and YNFKEQ. The receptor was isolated from a man aged 18-30 years in good health. Some clones in this sample may be carry-over from other donors' samples. What was sequenced was naive CD4+ T cells from PBMCs. Subset noted: CD45RA+ positively selected. The gene calls are TRBV4-2 and TRBJ2-1; no clear D. This chain's CDR3 is CASSQGQVNEQFF. CDR3 in DNA: TGTGCCAGCAGCCAAGGGCAGGTCAATGAGCAGTTCTTC.